A selection of T cell receptor beta chains follows, all from one sample in a study of T cell repertoires in aging, cancer and after chemotherapy. TCRdb independently ran MiXCR on the multiplex PCR reads; one entry per CDR3 protein. The data show about 12,000 distinct CDR3 sequences, over 20% seen once. The sequenced material came from blood. Receptors originate from a human donor in good health. Each CDR3 is given with its conserved first and last residue. Each record gives: clone size, V gene, CDR3 length, J gene, D gene, CDR3 protein, CDR3 DNA. D genes are given only for firm matches. Clone sizes are given selectively: once, few, many, or a class where the clone is expanded.

>few|TRBV27|18|TRBJ2-4|.
CASSFSRDSRLAKNIQYF
TGTGCCAGCAGTTTCTCGCGGGACAGCAGACTAGCCAAAAACATTCAGTACTTC
>.|TRBV11-2|16|TRBJ1-1|TRBD1
CASSPTLTGANTEAFF
TGTGCCAGCAGCCCGACGTTAACAGGGGCGAACACTGAAGCTTTCTTT
>medium-sized|TRBV6-5|12|TRBJ2-3|.
CASSGGWDTQYF
TGTGCCAGCAGTGGGGGGTGGGATACGCAGTATTTT
>many|TRBV24-1|13|TRBJ2-1|.
CATSESSYNEQFF
TGTGCCACCAGCGAGAGCTCCTACAATGAGCAGTTCTTC
>few|TRBV7-2|15|TRBJ1-5|.
CASSLVWQGSQPQHF
TGTGCCAGCAGCTTAGTTTGGCAGGGGAGTCAGCCCCAGCATTTT
>medium-sized|TRBV29-1|11|TRBJ1-1|.
CSVVESAEAFF
TGCAGCGTTGTCGAGTCGGCTGAAGCTTTCTTT
>.|TRBV7-2|14|TRBJ1-5|.
CASSSQGGNQPQHF
TGTGCCAGCAGCTCTCAAGGGGGCAATCAGCCCCAGCATTTT
>few|TRBV4-2|16|TRBJ1-6|.
CASSQDGFLGNSPLHF
TGTGCCAGCAGCCAAGATGGGTTCCTAGGTAATTCACCCCTCCACTTT
>.|TRBV5-1|12|TRBJ1-2|.
CASSFGLGGYTF
TGCGCCAGCAGCTTCGGCCTGGGAGGCTACACCTTC
>.|TRBV7-2|15|TRBJ2-3|.
CASSFRGQDADTQYF
TGTGCCAGCAGCTTTAGGGGTCAGGACGCAGATACGCAGTATTTT
>.|TRBV20-1|15|TRBJ2-3|TRBD1
CSARAGTGLTDTQYF
TGCAGTGCTAGGGCCGGGACAGGGCTCACAGATACGCAGTATTTT
>once|TRBV7-2|14|TRBJ2-2|.
CASSPQTGHGELFF
TGTGCCAGCAGCCCACAGACTGGGCACGGGGAGCTGTTTTTT
>medium-sized|TRBV5-4|17|TRBJ2-2|TRBD2
CATRQWASGGATGELFF
TGTGCCACCCGGCAGTGGGCTAGCGGGGGGGCGACCGGGGAGCTGTTTTTT
>.|TRBV20-1|14|TRBJ1-4|.
CSARVSGGDEKLFF
TGCAGTGCTAGAGTATCGGGGGGGGATGAAAAACTGTTTTTT
>.|TRBV6-5|15|TRBJ2-5|TRBD2
CASSPGGGRGETQYF
TGTGCCAGCAGCCCGGGGGGGGGGCGCGGGGAGACCCAGTACTTC
>.|TRBV27|15|TRBJ2-5|TRBD2
CASSLSAGGSGTQYF
TGTGCCAGCAGTTTATCAGCGGGGGGCTCGGGGACCCAGTACTTC
>few|TRBV18|13|TRBJ2-7|.
CASSFAESYEQYF
TGTGCCAGCTCCTTTGCAGAGAGCTACGAGCAGTACTTC